These T cell receptor beta chains were read from a single sample in a study of blood T cell repertoires in COVID-19. Assay used: immunoSEQ multiplex PCR; TCRdb lists only in-frame clones, some missing. This sample carries roughly 410,000 clones, 89% of them seen once, and the ten largest clones take 0.95% to 1.5%. The sequenced material came from peripheral blood. These receptors all come from a middle-aged man with acute or convalescent COVID-19. Both conserved end residues are part of each CDR3. Fields, in order: CDR3 protein, CDR3 DNA, V gene, D gene, J gene, clone size. D genes are given only for firm matches. Clone size appears in some rows only: once, few, many, or a class for an expanded clone.

CDR3aa: CAISPRDRGGNYGYTF; CDR3nt: TGTGCCATCAGTCCACGGGACAGGGGAGGTAACTATGGCTACACCTTC; v_gene: TRBV10-3; d_gene: TRBD1; j_gene: TRBJ1-2; abundance: .
CDR3aa: CASSFGTSGNNEQFF; CDR3nt: TGTGCCAGCAGCTTCGGGACTAGCGGGAACAATGAGCAGTTCTTC; v_gene: TRBV5-8; d_gene: TRBD2; j_gene: TRBJ2-1; abundance: .
CDR3aa: CASSPLGGNTGELFF; CDR3nt: TGTGCCAGCAGCCCGCTCGGGGGAAACACCGGGGAGCTGTTTTTT; v_gene: TRBV5-4; d_gene: .; j_gene: TRBJ2-2; abundance: .
CDR3aa: CASSYTDSRGNTIYF; CDR3nt: TGTGCCAGCAGTTATACGGACAGCCGCGGGAACACCATATATTTT; v_gene: TRBV28; d_gene: .; j_gene: TRBJ1-3; abundance: .
CDR3aa: CASSQVGGTGLYEQYF; CDR3nt: TGCGCCAGCAGCCAAGTAGGTGGGACAGGCCTATACGAGCAGTACTTC; v_gene: TRBV4-1; d_gene: TRBD1; j_gene: TRBJ2-7; abundance: .
CDR3aa: CASSLYPSTSGRVQETQYF; CDR3nt: TGTGCCAGCAGTTTATACCCATCGACTAGCGGGAGAGTGCAAGAGACCCAGTACTTC; v_gene: TRBV27; d_gene: TRBD2; j_gene: TRBJ2-5; abundance: .
CDR3aa: CASTQVPPGTEAFF; CDR3nt: TGTGCCAGCACCCAGGTGCCCCCGGGGACTGAAGCTTTCTTT; v_gene: TRBV6-6; d_gene: .; j_gene: TRBJ1-1; abundance: once
CDR3aa: CASSLLGPGELFF; CDR3nt: TGTGCCAGCAGCTTATTGGGGCCCGGGGAGCTGTTTTTT; v_gene: TRBV11-3; d_gene: .; j_gene: TRBJ2-2; abundance: .
CDR3aa: CASSHLPGSPSRNSPLHF; CDR3nt: TGTGCCAGCAGCCATCTCCCGGGGAGCCCTTCGAGGAATTCACCCCTCCACTTT; v_gene: TRBV3-1/TRBV3-2; d_gene: .; j_gene: TRBJ1-6; abundance: .
CDR3aa: CASSEATGQGVGDYGYTF; CDR3nt: TGTGCCAGCAGTGAGGCTACGGGACAGGGTGTGGGTGACTATGGCTACACCTTC; v_gene: TRBV6-2/TRBV6-3; d_gene: TRBD1; j_gene: TRBJ1-2; abundance: .
CDR3aa: CASSRTGASLYGYTF; CDR3nt: TGTGCCAGCAGTCGGACAGGGGCGTCCCTTTATGGCTACACCTTC; v_gene: TRBV28; d_gene: TRBD1; j_gene: TRBJ1-2; abundance: .
CDR3aa: CASSHPTGNREPQHF; CDR3nt: TGCGCCAGCAGTCACCCGACAGGTAATAGGGAGCCCCAGCATTTT; v_gene: TRBV23-1; d_gene: .; j_gene: TRBJ1-5; abundance: few
CDR3aa: CASRRDRSSYEQYF; CDR3nt: TGTGCCAGCAGGAGGGACAGGAGCTCCTACGAGCAGTACTTC; v_gene: TRBV6-5; d_gene: TRBD1; j_gene: TRBJ2-7; abundance: .
CDR3aa: CASSARGGPENEQYF; CDR3nt: TGTGCCAGCAGCGCCAGGGGAGGGCCCGAAAACGAGCAGTACTTC; v_gene: TRBV9; d_gene: .; j_gene: TRBJ2-7; abundance: few
CDR3aa: CASSLLGASDTNEKLFF; CDR3nt: TGTGCCAGCAGTTTATTGGGGGCTTCCGATACTAATGAAAAACTGTTTTTT; v_gene: TRBV27; d_gene: .; j_gene: TRBJ1-4; abundance: .
CDR3aa: CAWYKPTRGLDTEAFF; CDR3nt: TGTGCCTGGTACAAACCGACGAGGGGACTCGACACTGAAGCTTTCTTT; v_gene: TRBV30; d_gene: .; j_gene: TRBJ1-1; abundance: .
CDR3aa: CASSHGPRLAGVEQFF; CDR3nt: TGTGCCAGCAGCCACGGCCCCAGACTAGCGGGAGTTGAGCAGTTCTTC; v_gene: TRBV5-4; d_gene: TRBD2; j_gene: TRBJ2-1; abundance: once
CDR3aa: CASSQRDRALETQYF; CDR3nt: TGTGCCAGCAGCCAGAGAGACAGGGCCCTGGAGACCCAGTACTTC; v_gene: TRBV14; d_gene: TRBD1; j_gene: TRBJ2-5; abundance: .
CDR3aa: CASDVTGENQPQHF; CDR3nt: TGTGCCAGCGACGTTACAGGGGAGAATCAGCCCCAGCATTTT; v_gene: TRBV4-2; d_gene: TRBD1; j_gene: TRBJ1-5; abundance: .
CDR3aa: CASSFSSGSSYNEQFF; CDR3nt: TGCGCCAGCAGCTTTTCTAGCGGGAGTTCCTACAATGAGCAGTTCTTC; v_gene: TRBV5-1; d_gene: TRBD2; j_gene: TRBJ2-1; abundance: .
CDR3aa: CASSLTGLRNTIYF; CDR3nt: TGTGCCAGCAGTTTAACAGGGCTTAGAAACACCATATATTTT; v_gene: TRBV2; d_gene: .; j_gene: TRBJ1-3; abundance: .
CDR3aa: CASSWAGVVTEAFF; CDR3nt: TGTGCCAGCAGCTGGGCGGGGGTTGTCACTGAAGCTTTCTTT; v_gene: TRBV7-8; d_gene: .; j_gene: TRBJ1-1; abundance: .
CDR3aa: CASSLSGRSSYEQYF; CDR3nt: TGTGCCAGCAGCTTAAGTGGGAGGAGCTCCTACGAGCAGTACTTC; v_gene: TRBV7-9; d_gene: .; j_gene: TRBJ2-7; abundance: .
CDR3aa: CASSFIGAHQPQHF; CDR3nt: TGTGCCAGCAGTTTTATAGGAGCCCATCAGCCCCAGCATTTT; v_gene: TRBV28; d_gene: .; j_gene: TRBJ1-5; abundance: .
CDR3aa: CAISDPTEISYEQYF; CDR3nt: TGTGCCATCAGTGACCCGACAGAGATCTCCTACGAGCAGTACTTC; v_gene: TRBV10-3; d_gene: .; j_gene: TRBJ2-7; abundance: .
CDR3aa: CASSSSGGGNEQFF; CDR3nt: TGTGCCAGCAGCTCTAGCGGGGGGGGCAATGAGCAGTTCTTC; v_gene: TRBV6-2/TRBV6-3; d_gene: TRBD2; j_gene: TRBJ2-1; abundance: .
CDR3aa: CASSYALAGSQETQYF; CDR3nt: TGTGCCAGCAGTTACGCCCTAGCGGGAAGCCAAGAGACCCAGTACTTC; v_gene: TRBV6-5; d_gene: TRBD2; j_gene: TRBJ2-5; abundance: .
CDR3aa: CASSEEGLNTQYF; CDR3nt: TGTGCCAGCAGTGAAGAGGGGCTCAATACGCAGTATTTT; v_gene: TRBV2; d_gene: .; j_gene: TRBJ2-3; abundance: .
CDR3aa: CASSFRTGVNTGELFF; CDR3nt: TGTGCCAGCAGTTTCAGGACAGGCGTGAACACCGGGGAGCTGTTTTTT; v_gene: TRBV27; d_gene: TRBD1; j_gene: TRBJ2-2; abundance: .
CDR3aa: CASSTRGGASYNSPLHF; CDR3nt: TGTGCCAGCAGCACCCGGGGGGGCGCTTCTTATAATTCACCCCTCCACTTT; v_gene: TRBV9; d_gene: .; j_gene: TRBJ1-6; abundance: .
CDR3aa: CASSFPGSYEQYF; CDR3nt: TGTGCCAGCAGCTTCCCAGGATCCTACGAGCAGTACTTC; v_gene: TRBV5-6; d_gene: .; j_gene: TRBJ2-7; abundance: .
CDR3aa: CASSQGARDRLYGYTF; CDR3nt: TGCGCCAGCAGCCAAGGGGCCCGGGACAGGCTCTATGGCTACACCTTC; v_gene: TRBV4-3; d_gene: TRBD1; j_gene: TRBJ1-2; abundance: .
CDR3aa: CASSLDPFLVYEQFF; CDR3nt: TGTGCCAGCAGCTTAGATCCCTTCCTAGTGTATGAGCAGTTCTTC; v_gene: TRBV7-6; d_gene: .; j_gene: TRBJ2-1; abundance: .
CDR3aa: CSVASSGTVTGELFF; CDR3nt: TGCAGCGTCGCTTCAAGTGGGACAGTAACCGGGGAGCTGTTTTTT; v_gene: TRBV29-1; d_gene: TRBD1; j_gene: TRBJ2-2; abundance: .
CDR3aa: CASSLGPGRSGPNSPLHF; CDR3nt: TGCGCCAGCAGCTTGGGTCCAGGGCGGAGTGGTCCGAATTCACCACTCCACTTT; v_gene: TRBV5-1; d_gene: .; j_gene: TRBJ1-6; abundance: .
CDR3aa: CASSPAGGFTYEQYF; CDR3nt: TGTGCCAGCAGCCCAGCGGGTGGGTTCACCTACGAGCAGTACTTC; v_gene: TRBV9; d_gene: .; j_gene: TRBJ2-7; abundance: .